Listed below are T cell receptor beta chains from one sample, sequenced in a study of glioma-infiltrating T cells. Each CDR3 protein is one row after TCRdb ran MiXCR on the multiplex PCR reads. This table has about 200,000 distinct CDR3 sequences, 32% appearing once. Input material: glioma tissue, nonneoplastic brain tissue, or PBMCs (not recorded which). These receptors all come from a human donor with low-grade glioma or glioblastoma, undergoing nonglioma brain surgery, or in good health (not recorded which). Both conserved end residues are part of each CDR3. The order of the fields is CDR3 protein, clone size, CDR3 length, J gene, V gene. Clone size, where shown, is once, few, many, or a class for clones that have expanded.

CDR3 protein: CASADATNEKLFF; clone size: -; CDR3 length: 13; J gene: TRBJ1-4; V gene: TRBV12-3/TRBV12-4
CDR3 protein: CASSFLSQGDNEQFF; clone size: -; CDR3 length: 15; J gene: TRBJ2-1; V gene: TRBV11-2
CDR3 protein: CASSSLAVANTGELFF; clone size: many; CDR3 length: 16; J gene: TRBJ2-2; V gene: TRBV6-2/TRBV6-3
CDR3 protein: CASSYAAGAYNEQFF; clone size: many; CDR3 length: 15; J gene: TRBJ2-1; V gene: TRBV7-2
CDR3 protein: CASSLILAGVGGGELFF; clone size: many; CDR3 length: 17; J gene: TRBJ2-2; V gene: TRBV7-2
CDR3 protein: CSAASRQGNAYNYGYTF; clone size: many; CDR3 length: 17; J gene: TRBJ1-2; V gene: TRBV20-1
CDR3 protein: CASSPFSGRVKNTGELFF; clone size: few; CDR3 length: 18; J gene: TRBJ2-2; V gene: TRBV18
CDR3 protein: CASSSSLAGRQETQYF; clone size: many; CDR3 length: 16; J gene: TRBJ2-5; V gene: TRBV27
CDR3 protein: CASSLGVSPGARETQYF; clone size: many; CDR3 length: 17; J gene: TRBJ2-5; V gene: TRBV27
CDR3 protein: CASSLIQGARGTEAFF; clone size: -; CDR3 length: 16; J gene: TRBJ1-1; V gene: TRBV5-1
CDR3 protein: CASSHYDGANEQYF; clone size: -; CDR3 length: 14; J gene: TRBJ2-7; V gene: TRBV6-2/TRBV6-3
CDR3 protein: CASSEEGQGRGYTF; clone size: many; CDR3 length: 14; J gene: TRBJ1-2; V gene: TRBV6-4
CDR3 protein: CASAPRALNTEAFF; clone size: many; CDR3 length: 14; J gene: TRBJ1-1; V gene: TRBV28
CDR3 protein: CASSLGLIGDGYTF; clone size: many; CDR3 length: 14; J gene: TRBJ1-2; V gene: TRBV28
CDR3 protein: CASSDYFGANVLTF; clone size: few; CDR3 length: 14; J gene: TRBJ2-6; V gene: TRBV12-3/TRBV12-4
CDR3 protein: CASSGTGIREQYF; clone size: few; CDR3 length: 13; J gene: TRBJ2-7; V gene: TRBV2
CDR3 protein: CASSPPGRTEAFF; clone size: many; CDR3 length: 13; J gene: TRBJ1-1; V gene: TRBV18